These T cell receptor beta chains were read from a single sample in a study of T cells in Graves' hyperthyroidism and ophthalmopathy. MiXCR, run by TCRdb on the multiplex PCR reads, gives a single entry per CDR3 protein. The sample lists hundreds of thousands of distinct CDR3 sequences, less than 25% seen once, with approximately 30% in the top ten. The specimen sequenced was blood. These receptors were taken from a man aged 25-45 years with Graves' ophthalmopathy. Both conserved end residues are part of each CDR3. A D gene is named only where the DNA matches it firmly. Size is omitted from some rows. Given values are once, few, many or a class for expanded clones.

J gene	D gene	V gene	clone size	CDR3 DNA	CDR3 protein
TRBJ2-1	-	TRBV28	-	TGTGCCAGCAGTTTACCGTTTAGCGAGCAGTTCTTC	CASSLPFSEQFF
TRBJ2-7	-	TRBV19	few	TGTGCCAGTAGTATAGCGGCCGGGCAGGCCTACGAGCAGTACTTC	CASSIAAGQAYEQYF
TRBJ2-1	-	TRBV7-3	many	TGTGCCAGCAGCTTAGTGGGGGCAGGGTTCAATGAGCAGTTCTTC	CASSLVGAGFNEQFF
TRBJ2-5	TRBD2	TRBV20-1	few	TGCAGTGCTGGTTATGTAGCGGGCCCAGAGACCCAGTACTTC	CSAGYVAGPETQYF
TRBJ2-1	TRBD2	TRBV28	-	TGTGCCAGCAGTTCCCTAGCGGGATCTGGCTCCTACAATGAGCAGTTCTTC	CASSSLAGSGSYNEQFF
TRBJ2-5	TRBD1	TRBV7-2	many	TGTGCCAGCAGCTTAGGTCAGGGGGTCGGTCAAGAGACCCAGTACTTC	CASSLGQGVGQETQYF
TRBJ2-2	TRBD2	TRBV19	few	TGTGCCAGTAGCCCACCGAAGAGCGGGAGTAGTAACGGGGAGCTGTTTTTT	CASSPPKSGSSNGELFF
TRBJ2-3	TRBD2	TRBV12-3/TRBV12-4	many	TGTGCCAGCAGTTCGGGACTAGCGGGAAAAAAAGATACGCAGTATTTT	CASSSGLAGKKDTQYF
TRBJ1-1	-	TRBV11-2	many	TGTGCCAGCAGCTTAGGAGAACAACCGAGGACTGAAGCTTTCTTT	CASSLGEQPRTEAFF
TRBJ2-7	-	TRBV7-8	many	TGTGCCAGCAGCTTAAGTAGGACAGCCACCTACGAGCAGTACTTC	CASSLSRTATYEQYF
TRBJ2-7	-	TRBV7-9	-	TGTGCCAGCAGTCATGGGCGGCAGGGGGGAGAGCAGTACTTC	CASSHGRQGGEQYF
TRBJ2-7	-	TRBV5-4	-	TGTGCCAGCAGCTTGGAGGGCGGGCGGACCTACGAGCAGTACTTC	CASSLEGGRTYEQYF
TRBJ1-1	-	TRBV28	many	TGTGCCATACGAAGGAACCTGCCGGGTACTGAAGCTTTCTTT	CAIRRNLPGTEAFF
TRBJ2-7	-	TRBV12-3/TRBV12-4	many	TGTGCCAGCAGTTTTAGGAGCTACGAGCAGTACTTC	CASSFRSYEQYF
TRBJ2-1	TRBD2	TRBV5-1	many	TGCGCCAGCAGCGATAGCGGGAGCACCTACAATGAGCAGTTCTTC	CASSDSGSTYNEQFF
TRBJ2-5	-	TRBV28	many	TGTGCCAGCAGCCCCAGGGCAGTAGGAGAGGAGACCCAGTACTTC	CASSPRAVGEETQYF
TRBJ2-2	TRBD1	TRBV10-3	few	TGTGCCACCGCCGGGACAGGGCCTCCCGGGGAGCTGTTTTTT	CATAGTGPPGELFF
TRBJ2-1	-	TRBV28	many	TGTGCCAGCAGTAGCGGGTCGAGCTCCTACAATGAGCAGTTCTTC	CASSSGSSSYNEQFF
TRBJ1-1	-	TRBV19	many	TGTGCCAGTAGTATCCAGGCGAACACTGAAGCTTTCTTT	CASSIQANTEAFF
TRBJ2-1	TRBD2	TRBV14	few	TGTGCCAGCAGCCAAGATTTCGAGCGGGAGGGCCCCTCCAATGAGCAGTTCTTC	CASSQDFEREGPSNEQFF
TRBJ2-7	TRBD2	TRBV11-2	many	TGTGCCAGCAGCTTAGATCTGGTAGCGGGAGTGAACGAGCAGTACTTC	CASSLDLVAGVNEQYF
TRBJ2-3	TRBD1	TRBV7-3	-	TGTGCCAGCAGCTTAGGGACAGGGGGACCCGAAGATACGCAGTATTTT	CASSLGTGGPEDTQYF
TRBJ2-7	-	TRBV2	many	TGTGCCAGCAGTAGGGAGCCGATCTACGTCGAGCAGTACTTC	CASSREPIYVEQYF
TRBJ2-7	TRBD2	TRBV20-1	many	TGCAGTGCTAGAGACCCGACTAGCGGGAACTCCTACGAGCAGTACTTC	CSARDPTSGNSYEQYF
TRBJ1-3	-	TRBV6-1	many	TGTGCCAGCAGTGAAGCGGCCTCCGGGACACTTGGAAACACCATATATTTT	CASSEAASGTLGNTIYF
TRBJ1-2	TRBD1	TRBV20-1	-	TGCAGTGCTTACACACAGGGGGCGGGGATCTATGGCTACACCTTC	CSAYTQGAGIYGYTF
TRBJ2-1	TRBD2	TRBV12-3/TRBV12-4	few	TGTACCAGCAGCCTCAAAGCGGGAGGCGAGCAGTTCTTC	CTSSLKAGGEQFF
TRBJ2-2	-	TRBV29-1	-	TGCAGCGTTGAACGGGGGCTGAACACCGGGGAGCTGTTTTTT	CSVERGLNTGELFF